A selection of T cell receptor beta chains follows, all from one sample in a study of siplizumab effects on memory and regulatory T cells. The method was immunoSEQ multiplex PCR; TCRdb's version includes in-frame clones alone and lacks a portion of them. The sample consists of about 56,000 clones, just over 95% of them appearing once. Sequenced sample: naive CD8+ T cells sorted from blood. The source of these receptors is a human donor in good health. The CDR3 runs from the conserved cysteine through the conserved F or W. A D gene is named only where the DNA matches it firmly. Clone size appears in some rows only: once, few, many, or a class for an expanded clone.

V gene	D gene	clone size	J gene	CDR3 DNA	CDR3 protein
TRBV2	.	.	TRBJ2-2	TGTGCCAGCCGTGGAGGAAAGGTCGGGGAGCTGTTTTTT	CASRGGKVGELFF
TRBV6-1	.	once	TRBJ2-7	TGTGCCAGCAGTGAAATGGGGCTTGAGCAGTACTTC	CASSEMGLEQYF
TRBV9	TRBD1	.	TRBJ1-4	TGTGCCAGCAGCGCCCACGGGACAGCTAATGAAAAACTGTTTTTT	CASSAHGTANEKLFF
TRBV5-6	TRBD1	few	TRBJ2-7	TGTGCCAGCAGCCGATCAGACAGGGGGCGCGGTTACGAGCAGTACTTC	CASSRSDRGRGYEQYF
TRBV7-2	.	.	TRBJ2-1	TGTGCCAGCAGCCCACCGAGCTCCTACAATGAGCAGTTCTTC	CASSPPSSYNEQFF
TRBV7-9	TRBD2	.	TRBJ2-5	TGTGCCAGCAGCCCCGGGACTAGCGGGGAACTAGGGGAGACCCAGTACTTC	CASSPGTSGELGETQYF
TRBV6-1	.	.	TRBJ1-2	TGTGCCAGCAGTGAGACGGAGGCCTATGGCTACACCTTC	CASSETEAYGYTF
TRBV14	.	.	TRBJ2-7	TGTGCCAGCAGCCAAGATATTGGTTTCGTCCACGAGCAGTACTTC	CASSQDIGFVHEQYF
TRBV5-1	.	once	TRBJ2-7	TGCGCCAGCGGGTCCGTCGGGGCCTCCTACGAGCAGTACTTC	CASGSVGASYEQYF
TRBV14	.	.	TRBJ2-7	TGTGCCAGCAGCCAAGATGGTTACGAGCAGTACTTC	CASSQDGYEQYF
TRBV14	.	.	TRBJ2-7	TGTGCCAGCAGCCAATTAGGAGGGCCGACCGACGAGCAGTACTTC	CASSQLGGPTDEQYF
TRBV7-9	TRBD1	.	TRBJ1-4	TGTGCCAGCAGCTTCGCACTGGACAGGGGGCCTGAAAAACTGTTTTTT	CASSFALDRGPEKLFF
TRBV9	.	.	TRBJ2-7	TGTGCCAGCAGCGTTGAGGGTGGGGCCTACGAGCAGTACTTC	CASSVEGGAYEQYF
TRBV18	TRBD1	.	TRBJ1-1	TGTGCCAGCTCACCACCAGTGGGACAGCCTATGAACACTGAAGCTTTCTTT	CASSPPVGQPMNTEAFF
TRBV10-3	.	.	TRBJ2-2	TGTGCCATCGGGAGCACGGACACCGGGGAGCTGTTTTTT	CAIGSTDTGELFF
TRBV5-1	TRBD1	.	TRBJ2-7	TGCGCCAGCAGGACTGGGGACAGCCTCCGGTACTACGAGCAGTACTTC	CASRTGDSLRYYEQYF
TRBV23-1	.	.	TRBJ2-7	TGCGCCAGCAGTCAACCCCCGACCCAGGGTCCCTACGAGCAGTACTTC	CASSQPPTQGPYEQYF
TRBV7-7	.	.	TRBJ2-5	TGTGCTAGCAGCTTAGGCGCAGCAAAAGAGACCCAGTACTTC	CASSLGAAKETQYF
TRBV6-9	.	.	TRBJ1-2	TGTGCCAGCAGTTACGGGCAGGGCTTGGCCTTC	CASSYGQGLAF
TRBV29-1	.	few	TRBJ2-2	TGCAGCGTTGTAGGAGGGACCGGGGAGCTGTTTTTT	CSVVGGTGELFF
TRBV7-8	.	.	TRBJ2-7	TGTGCCAGCAGCCCCGTTGCCAGCGCACACGGATTCTACGAGCAGTACTTC	CASSPVASAHGFYEQYF
TRBV20-1	TRBD1	once	TRBJ2-7	TGCAGTGCGGACAGGGGGTACGGGCAGTACTTC	CSADRGYGQYF
TRBV11-3	.	.	TRBJ2-3	TGTGCCAGCAGCTTAAGGCCTATCTCAGATACGCAGTATTTT	CASSLRPISDTQYF
TRBV6-6	TRBD1	.	TRBJ1-2	TGTGCCAGCAGTTACTCCCAGGGGGCTAACTATGGCTACACCTTC	CASSYSQGANYGYTF